The clone carrying this T cell receptor beta chain was counted a few times. No antigen is known for it. The data stem from a study of lymphopenia after photon versus proton radiotherapy. Study-wide findings and caveats: Oligoclonal CD8+ Temra expansion after nadir drove photon patients' diversity drop.

Method: immunoSEQ multiplex PCR; TCRdb's copy keeps in-frame clones and lacks some. Among approximately 62,000 clones listed, about 88% were seen once. Germline values: CDR1 MGHRA, CDR2 YSYEKL. Trimming took 2 bases from V and 0 from J, leaving 10 bases between them. The CDR3 spans 15 residues. This clonotype originated in a man aged 55 to 70 with pancreatic cancer. The rearrangement links TRBV4-1 to TRBJ1-1; perhaps TRBD1 as D (6 bases). The starting material was peripheral blood, obtained from a patient treated with proton-based radiotherapy. The CDR3 loop is CASSQYTGLNTEAFF. The CDR3 nucleotides read TGCGCCAGCAGCCAATACACAGGGTTGAACACTGAAGCTTTCTTT.